These 17 T cell receptor beta chains originate from one sample sequenced in a study of patients and donors after allogeneic stem cell transplantation. MiXCR, run by TCRdb on the RT-PCR reads, gives a single entry per CDR3 protein. The table lists 920,000 or so distinct CDR3 sequences, about a sixth of them singletons. Sequencing was carried out using blood, either unsorted or a sorted T cell fraction (not recorded which). Receptors were obtained from a human donor who was either an allogeneic HSCT recipient or a stem cell or donor lymphocyte infusion donor (not recorded which). It is not recorded whose cells these are; they may come from a transplant donor.

The V and J genes are TRBV12-3 or TRBV12-4 and TRBJ1-3; a weak D match, TRBD1 (6 bases). The ends were cut back, 5 bases at V and 9 bases at J, with 8 bases in the middle. The CDR3 runs to 11 residues. The CDR3 is CASSQGSTIYF. In nucleotides, the CDR3 is TGTGCCAGCAGTCAGGGGAGCACCATATATTTT.

The chain employs TRBV7-2 and TRBJ1-5, with D possibly TRBD1 on 5 matching bases. Trimming cost V 3 bases and J 3 bases, with 12 bases left between them. CDR3 length: 15 residues. From germline, CDR1 is SGHTA and CDR2 FQGNSA. The CDR3 protein is CASSLGRRLNQPQHF. The CDR3 region has the DNA TGTGCCAGCAGCTTGGGACGGCGCCTCAATCAGCCCCAGCATTTT.

This clonotype was counted between two and nine times. The chain uses TRBV20-1 and TRBJ1-3; TRBD1 might be the D (6 bases). The CDR3 length is 15 residues. Germline loops: CDR1 DFQATT, CDR2 SNEGSKA (reference sequence). V dropped 0 bases and J dropped 3 bases, with 12 bases sitting between them. The CDR3 nucleotides are TGCAGTGCTAGAGATCGGGACACTCGTGGAAACACCATATATTTT. It yields the protein CSARDRDTRGNTIYF.

This clonotype has ten or more counts. The J gene is TRBJ1-1, the V gene TRBV29-1; the D is unclear. The CDR3 is 13 amino acids. Trimming removed 6 bases at V and 3 bases at J, with 14 bases between. CDR1 SQVTM and CDR2 ANQGSEA come from the germline V gene. The DNA of the CDR3 is TGCAGCGTCCTCGAAGGTCTACACACTGAAGCTTTCTTT. Protein product: CSVLEGLHTEAFF.

CDR3 protein: CASSFSPLNSGNTIYF. CDR3 in DNA: TGCGCCAGCAGCTTCTCTCCCCTGAACTCTGGAAACACCATATATTTT. This chain uses TRBV5-1 with TRBJ1-3; the D is unclear. V shed 2 bases and J shed 0 bases, with 12 bases lying between them. The length of the CDR3 is 16 residues. The germline V gene encodes CDR1 SGHRS and CDR2 YFSETQ.

A few counts support this clonotype. The V gene is TRBV6-1, the J gene TRBJ1-4, with no clear D. CDR1 and CDR2 from the germline V gene are MNHNS and SASEGT. Trimming cost V 6 bases and J 3 bases, with 11 bases left between them. This CDR3 is built from 14 residues. CDR3 protein: CASRMIISNEKLFF. The CDR3 DNA is TGTGCCAGCAGGATGATTATATCTAATGAAAAACTGTTTTTT.

This clonotype was recorded a few times. This chain uses TRBV5-1 with TRBJ2-3; 10 bases match TRBD2. The CDR3 loop spans 16 amino acids. The V and J ends lost 4 bases and 2 bases, in that order; junction bases with no gene match: 7. In germline, CDR1 is SGHRS, CDR2 YFSETQ. CDR3 loop: CASSVPSGGSTDTQYF. The CDR3 DNA follows: TGCGCCAGCAGCGTCCCTAGCGGGGGTTCCACAGATACGCAGTATTTT.

This clonotype showed up just a few times. The rearrangement joins TRBV4-1 to TRBJ2-1, with TRBD2 identical over 7 bases. Trimming at V came to 1 base and at J to 4 bases, leaving 4 bases not matched to a gene. The CDR3 runs 15 residues. Germline loops: CDR1 MGHRA, CDR2 YSYEKL. The CDR3 region has the DNA TGCGCCAGCAGCCAAGTCGGGGGGTCGTACAATGAGCAGTTCTTC. It is translated as CASSQVGGSYNEQFF.

This clonotype was observed many times. DNA for the CDR3: TGTGCCAGCAGTATGACAGGGTTGAACACTGAAGCTTTCTTT. It codes for CASSMTGLNTEAFF. The rearrangement links TRBV12-3 or TRBV12-4 to TRBJ1-1; 7 bases map to TRBD1. The CDR3 is 14 amino acids. The trim removed 5 bases at V and 0 bases at J, leaving 3 bases unmatched.

This clonotype showed up just a few times. V and J are TRBV12-3 or TRBV12-4 and TRBJ1-5; D is unresolved. V lost 2 bases and J lost 6, with 20 bases in between. The CDR3 totals 17 residues. The CDR3 region is CASSLKRTGDGGQPQHF. In DNA form, the CDR3 reads TGTGCCAGCAGTTTAAAAAGGACGGGTGATGGCGGTCAGCCCCAGCATTTT.

This clonotype has only a few counts. This chain uses TRBV29-1 with TRBJ1-2; the match to TRBD1 covers 8 bases. V was clipped by 5 bases and J by 5 bases; unmatched bases: 7. The CDR3 length is 13 residues. Germline lookup yields CDR1 SQVTM and CDR2 ANQGSEA. This CDR3 is CSVSPGQDYGYTF. The CDR3 DNA follows: TGCAGCGTTAGTCCGGGACAGGATTATGGCTACACCTTC.

The chain has TRBV11-2 and TRBJ2-5, with no clear D. V lost 4 bases, J lost 5 bases, and 11 bases lay in between. This CDR3 comprises 13 residues. CDR1 is SGHAT and CDR2 is FQNNGV in the germline V gene. The CDR3 DNA is TGTGCCAGCAGCTCCTTAAGGTCTGAGACCCAGTACTTC. Translated: CASSSLRSETQYF.

The chain recombines TRBV6-5 with TRBJ2-1, with TRBD1 matching over 7 bases. With 2 bases clipped from V and 8 bases from J, the junction kept 3 bases outside the gene matches. CDR1 is MNHEY, CDR2 SVGAGI, per germline. The CDR3 totals 13 residues. CDR3: CASSYATGDEQFF. CDR3 coding DNA: TGTGCCAGCAGTTACGCAACAGGGGATGAGCAGTTCTTC.

In this sample, this clonotype turned up a few times. The genes are TRBV3-1 and TRBJ2-7, with 12 bases aligning to TRBD2. The germline CDR1 and CDR2 sequences are LGHDT and YNNKEL (reference sequence). V gave up 2 bases and J gave up 2 bases; unmatched junction bases: 13. This CDR3 is built from 19 residues. CDR3 DNA sequence: TGTGCCAGCAGCCAAAGGAAGAGTTCTAGCGGGAGGGGGCCCTACGAGCAGTACTTC. It yields the protein CASSQRKSSSGRGPYEQYF.

This chain uses TRBV7-6 with TRBJ1-3, with D possibly matching TRBD1 (5 bases). Germline CDR1 SGHVS, CDR2 FNYEAQ. The CDR3 spans 15 residues. The germline V and J ends were trimmed by 3 bases and 4 bases, with 13 bases remaining between them. The CDR3 region is CASSFGGDPGNTIYF. CDR3 nucleotide sequence: TGTGCCAGCAGCTTCGGGGGGGATCCCGGAAACACCATATATTTT. Using reference TRBV7-6 and TRBJ1-3 for the parts outside the CDR3, the full variable domain is GAGVSQSPRYKVTKRGQDVALRCDPISGHVSLYWYRQALGQGPEFLTYFNYEAQQDKSGLPNDRFSAERPEGSISTLTIQRTEQRDSAMYRCASSFGGDPGNTIYFGEGSWLTVV.

This clonotype turned up a few times. J is TRBJ1-1 and V is TRBV20-1, with a possible D match to TRBD1 (5 bases). From germline, CDR1 is DFQATT and CDR2 SNEGSKA (reference sequence). The CDR3 has 15 amino acids. The V gene lost 0 bases and the J gene lost 5 bases, with 16 bases spanning the gap. The CDR3 region is CSARDYGGFRTEAFF. For the CDR3, the DNA is TGCAGTGCTAGAGACTATGGGGGGTTTAGGACTGAAGCTTTCTTT.

The chain is built from TRBV2 and TRBJ2-7; D is tentatively TRBD1 or TRBD2 (5 bases each). Germline assignment: CDR1 SNHLY and CDR2 FYNNEI. This CDR3 is built from 15 residues. V dropped 3 bases and J dropped 3 bases, with 15 bases sitting between them. The CDR3 DNA sequence: TGTGCCAGCAGTGACGGTTGGGGGAGTGACTACGAGCAGTACTTC. Translating it yields CASSDGWGSDYEQYF.